This T cell receptor (beta chain) emerged from a study of CD8+CD57+ T cells in acquired aplastic anemia. As for the study in general: The study obtained an average of roughly 3 ug of DNA from sorted CD4+ and CD8+ cells.

CDR3 and TCR beta VDJ profiling relied on a genomic DNA template. TCRdb called the reads again in MiXCR, with one record for every CDR3 protein. The table lists approximately 260,000 distinct CDR3 sequences, 65% to 90% of them singletons. Points from the study as a whole: Overlap between patients and controls comprised about 28 CD8+ CDR3 sequences. In CD8+ cells, Simpson's diversity showed no significant difference between patients and controls.

CDR1 is LNHDA and CDR2 is SQIVND in the germline V gene (reference sequence). The CDR3 is 15 amino acids. Deletions cut 5 bases from V and 9 bases from J, with 20 bases between. Previously, flow cytometry had revealed CD8+CD57+ cell expansion in the patients chosen for sequencing. The study sampled blood from patients who had received no therapy. This clonotype has more than one count but fewer than ten. Its specificity is unknown. This TCR derives from a human donor with aplastic anemia. The sample was sorted CD4+, CD8+, or CD8+CD57+ T cells (not recorded which) from PBMCs. This rearrangement joins TRBV19 to TRBJ1-5; D unclear. As DNA, the CDR3 is TGTGCCAGTAGTCCCTATGACGGCCGGCCTCGGCCCCAGCATTTT. Its protein is CASSPYDGRPRPQHF.